The 20 T cell receptor beta chains below come from one sample, sequenced in a study of CD8 T cells in Susac syndrome. Reverse transcription used about 0.45 to 1 ug RNA and random hexamers. TCRdb fed the immunoSEQ multiplex PCR reads into MiXCR, producing one record per CDR3 protein. The table shows about 210,000 distinct CDR3 sequences, with around 95% occurring only once. Sequenced sample: CD4+ T cells from PBMCs. The receptors shown here come from a human donor in good health.

V usage is TRBV29-1 and J usage is TRBJ1-6; possible D gene TRBD1, 6 bases. In germline, CDR1 is SQVTM, CDR2 ANQGSEA. The CDR3 consists of 18 residues. Between the trimmed V and J ends, which lost 0 bases and 8 bases, there was a span of 23 bases. The CDR3 reads CSVEDPRHRRGGDSPLHF. In DNA form, the CDR3 reads TGCAGCGTTGAAGATCCTCGTCACCGCAGGGGAGGCGATTCACCCCTCCACTTT.

In its sample, this clonotype was seen a few times. V and J are TRBV7-7 and TRBJ2-7; TRBD1 or TRBD2 may be the D gene (5 bases each). In germline, CDR1 is SSHAT, CDR2 FNYEAQ (reference sequence). The ends were cut back, 0 bases at V and 0 bases at J, with 6 bases in the middle. CDR3 size: 14 residues. CDR3 sequence reads: CASSLAGDSYEQYF. CDR3 DNA sequence: TGTGCCAGCAGCTTAGCGGGGGACTCCTACGAGCAGTACTTC.

This sequence joins TRBV3-1 and TRBJ1-2; TRBD1 matches at 9 bases. The CDR3 runs 14 residues. Germline V CDR1 and CDR2: LGHDT, YNNKEL (reference sequence). J lost 14 bases, V lost 4 bases, and 14 bases had no gene match. The CDR3 nucleotides are TGTGCCAGCAGCCCAGGGACAGGGCGCGAGTTCGGGACCTTC. This sequence encodes CASSPGTGREFGTF.

This chain joins TRBV9 and TRBJ1-2; D perhaps matches TRBD1 (6 bases). CDR3 length: 15 residues. Germline CDR1 and CDR2: SGDLS and YYNGEE. Trimming took 3 bases from V and 3 from J, leaving 15 bases between them. DNA for the CDR3: TGTGCCAGCAGCGCCACAGGGACCTCCGACTATGGCTACACCTTC. Translated: CASSATGTSDYGYTF.

V is TRBV20-1 and J is TRBJ2-3; TRBD2 agrees at 10 bases. Trimming removed 6 bases from V and 2 bases from J; junction bases left unmatched: 5. This CDR3 has 14 residues. CDR1 is DFQATT, CDR2 SNEGSKA, per germline (reference sequence). DNA of the CDR3: TGCAGTGCCAAGCGGGAGGGCCTCACAGATACGCAGTATTTT. Its translation is CSAKREGLTDTQYF.

The chain combines TRBV4-1 with TRBJ2-3; D is undetermined. Germline values: CDR1 MGHRA, CDR2 YSYEKL. The ends were cut back, 7 bases at V and 2 bases at J, with 13 bases in the middle. The CDR3 length is 14 residues. As DNA, the CDR3 is TGCGCCAGCACAACCCATGGGTCCACAGATACGCAGTATTTT. This codes for CASTTHGSTDTQYF.

The rearrangement uses TRBV24-1 and TRBJ2-2; no reliable D call. The ends were cut back, 7 bases at V and 3 bases at J, with 8 bases in the middle. The germline gives CDR1 KGHDR, CDR2 SFDVKD. The CDR3 runs to 13 residues. The CDR3 sequence is CATRSGYTGELFF. The CDR3 nucleotides are TGTGCCACCAGGTCCGGATACACCGGGGAGCTGTTTTTT.

The rearrangement joins TRBV12-2 to TRBJ2-3; TRBD1 reflects the table's D call only, with no check against the DNA. TRBV12-2 is flagged as a pseudogene. The CDR3 has 16 amino acids. The CDR3 nucleotides read TGTGCAAGTCGCTTAGCGGAACGACAGGGGGGGGATACGCAGTATTTT. Its translation: CASRLAERQGGDTQYF.

The CDR3: CSARAGGPGGYTF. The CDR3 nucleotides read TGCAGTGCTAGAGCGGGGGGGCCTGGAGGCTACACCTTC. The chain is built from TRBV20-1 and TRBJ1-2; TRBD1 is a possible D gene (6 bases). This CDR3 is built from 13 residues. The germline V gene encodes CDR1 DFQATT and CDR2 SNEGSKA (reference sequence). Trimming cost V 1 base and J 8 bases, with 14 bases left between them.

The chain combines TRBV9 with TRBJ2-2; tentatively, D is TRBD2 (5 bases). CDR1 and CDR2 (germline): SGDLS, YYNGEE. The CDR3 is 14 residues long. V was cut by 0 bases and J by 5 bases, with 8 bases left in between. The CDR3 DNA reads as TGTGCCAGCAGCGTAGTCCCGGGGACCGGGGAGCTGTTTTTT. It encodes CASSVVPGTGELFF.

The J gene is TRBJ2-3, the V gene TRBV20-1; TRBD2 might be the D (5 bases). Trimming took 1 base from V and 3 from J, leaving 8 bases between them. The CDR3 runs 13 residues. Germline CDR1 is DFQATT and CDR2 is SNEGSKA (reference sequence). CDR3 nucleotides: TGCAGTGCTAGAGGTCCGGGAACAGATACGCAGTATTTT. Translation gives CSARGPGTDTQYF.

The rearrangement joins TRBV29-1 to TRBJ1-1; 7 bases agree with TRBD1. V shed 5 bases, J shed 3 bases, and the junction held 3 bases outside the gene matches. CDR1 SQVTM and CDR2 ANQGSEA come from the germline V gene. The CDR3 is 12 amino acids. CDR3 DNA: TGCAGCGTTACCAGGGGGGACACTGAAGCTTTCTTT. It codes for CSVTRGDTEAFF.

The genes are TRBV27 and TRBJ2-7; a possible D gene is TRBD1 (6 bases). The CDR3 runs 13 residues. The germline V gene encodes CDR1 MNHEY and CDR2 SMNVEV (reference sequence). V was cut by 2 bases and J by 5 bases, with 10 bases left in between. The CDR3, as DNA: TGTGCCAGCAGTTTAAGGACAGCTAACGAGCAGTACTTC. Protein sequence: CASSLRTANEQYF.

The chain carries TRBV7-9 and TRBJ1-1, with 8 bases lining up with TRBD1. Trimming removed 3 bases from V and 5 bases from J; junction bases left unmatched: 8. Per germline, CDR1 SEHNR and CDR2 FQNEAQ (reference sequence). This CDR3 contains 15 residues. The CDR3 loop reads CASSLYQGAGTEAFF. The CDR3 coding sequence is TGTGCCAGCAGCTTGTATCAGGGGGCAGGGACTGAAGCTTTCTTT.

The rearrangement joins TRBV20-1 to TRBJ2-3; TRBD1 aligns across 7 bases. V shed 1 base and J 2 bases; nucleotides not matched to a gene: 3. CDR1 and CDR2 (germline): DFQATT, SNEGSKA (reference sequence). The CDR3 has 14 residues. Here the CDR3 reads CSARGDSFTDTQYF. For the CDR3, the DNA is TGCAGTGCTAGAGGGGACAGTTTCACAGATACGCAGTATTTT.

CDR3 sequence reads: CASTHGGSGYEQYV. CDR3 nucleotides: TGTGCCAGCACCCACGGAGGGTCAGGTTACGAGCAGTACGTC. J is TRBJ2-7 and V is TRBV28, with D perhaps matching TRBD2 (6 bases). Germline V gene sequence: CDR1 MDHEN, CDR2 SYDVKM. Trimming took off 7 bases at V and 4 bases at J, with 17 bases between the two ends. This CDR3 comprises 14 residues.

The chain is built from TRBV6-1 and TRBJ2-7; 12 positions match TRBD1. CDR1 is MNHNS and CDR2 is SASEGT in the germline V gene. Trimming removed 5 bases from V and 6 bases from J; junction bases left unmatched: 11. CDR3 length: 16 residues. CDR3 protein: CASSPRTGTGGREQYV. The CDR3 region has the DNA TGTGCCAGCAGTCCCCGAACCGGGACAGGGGGCCGCGAGCAGTACGTC.

The J gene is TRBJ2-5, the V gene TRBV3-1, with D unclear. CDR1 is LGHDT and CDR2 is YNNKEL in the germline V gene (reference sequence). This CDR3 has 13 amino acids. V shed 5 bases and J shed 3 bases, with 10 bases lying between them. CDR3: CASSVRAKETQYF. For the CDR3, the DNA is TGTGCCAGCAGCGTCCGGGCGAAAGAGACCCAGTACTTC.

The chain uses TRBV3-1 and TRBJ1-1; D might be TRBD1 (6 bases). CDR3 length: 14 amino acids. The ends were cut back, 2 bases at V and 3 bases at J, with 10 bases in the middle. Germline V gene lookup returns CDR1 LGHDT and CDR2 YNNKEL (reference sequence). CDR3 loop: CASSQTDRDTEAFF. The CDR3 DNA reads as TGTGCCAGCAGCCAAACGGACAGAGACACTGAAGCTTTCTTT.

This rearrangement joins TRBV29-1 to TRBJ2-5; 9 nucleotides agree with TRBD1. Germline V gives CDR1 SQVTM, CDR2 ANQGSEA. The V segment lost 6 bases and the J segment 2 bases; nucleotides outside the gene matches: 10. The CDR3 is 15 residues long. DNA for the CDR3: TGCAGCGTGTTACCGGGACAGGGCGAACAAGAGACCCAGTACTTC. It is translated as CSVLPGQGEQETQYF. The full variable domain, rest sourced from reference TRBV29-1 and TRBJ2-5, is SAVISQKPSRDICQRGTSLTIQCQVDSQVTMMFWYRQQPGQSLTLIATANQGSEATYESGFVIDKFPISRPNLTFSTLTVSNMSPEDSSIYLCSVLPGQGEQETQYFGPGTRLLVL.